This TCR beta chain emerged from a study of long-term antiretroviral therapy in people with HIV. The CDR3 has 14 residues. V gave up 0 bases and J gave up 5 bases, with 9 bases separating them. The V gene's germline CDR1 is SGHDT and CDR2 YYEEEE. Whole-study findings and limits: Data on ART adherence, viral resistance or therapy changes were unavailable. The study collected blood between about 2004 and 2017, possibly under older ART regimens.

The libraries were made with immunoSEQ v3.0 at survey level. Libraries were prepared by immunoSEQ multiplex PCR; TCRdb keeps only in-frame clonotypes and omits some of them. The sample has 19,000 or so clones; approximately 78% are singletons. Notes on this clone: Its matching antigen is unknown.

Specimen: unsorted PBMCs, collected at the start of antiretroviral therapy, before treatment. The chain is built from TRBV5-6 and TRBJ1-5; D is unresolved. This TCR was recovered from a woman aged 40 to 49 with HIV. As DNA, the CDR3 is TGTGCCAGCAGCTTGGCTGGGGTTCATCAGCCCCAGCATTTT. Residues: CASSLAGVHQPQHF.